A selection of T cell receptor beta chains follows, all from one sample in a study of T cell responses to AZD1222 COVID-19 vaccine. Clones were sequenced by immunoSEQ multiplex PCR, and TCRdb holds only the in-frame ones, with some missing. The sample has around 120,000 clones, 92% seen once. The sample consisted of peripheral blood, taken on day 0 of AZD1222 vaccination. All receptors derive from an adult in good health. Each CDR3 is given with its conserved first and last residue. The D gene is left open where the match is weak. Not all rows give a size; the values are once, few, many and, for expanded clones, a class.

abundance,d_gene,len,j_gene,v_gene,CDR3aa,CDR3nt
-,-,15,TRBJ1-3,TRBV5-1,CASSLGGGTGNTIYF,TGCGCCAGCAGCTTGGGCGGGGGGACTGGAAACACCATATATTTT
-,-,16,TRBJ1-2,TRBV9,CASSALGAGASYGYTF,TGTGCCAGCAGCGCCCTCGGGGCAGGGGCCAGCTATGGCTACACCTTC
-,-,16,TRBJ2-1,TRBV4-2,CASSHSVAAPDREQFF,TGTGCCAGCAGCCACAGTGTTGCTGCTCCCGATCGTGAGCAGTTCTTC
-,TRBD2,18,TRBJ2-3,TRBV7-2,CASSSIRRLAGGTDTQYF,TGTGCCAGCAGCTCCATTCGTAGACTAGCGGGAGGGACAGATACGCAGTATTTT
-,-,14,TRBJ2-2,TRBV5-1,CASSLGNPTGELFF,TGCGCCAGCAGCCTGGGTAACCCCACCGGGGAGCTGTTTTTT
-,-,15,TRBJ1-1,TRBV19,CASSIIGRANTEAFF,TGTGCCAGTAGTATAATTGGCAGGGCGAACACTGAAGCTTTCTTT
-,-,13,TRBJ2-1,TRBV7-3,CASSLEEGGEQFF,TGTGCCAGCAGCTTAGAGGAGGGCGGTGAGCAGTTCTTC
-,-,14,TRBJ1-1,TRBV19,CASSMGIWNTEAFF,TGTGCCAGTAGTATGGGAATCTGGAACACTGAAGCTTTCTTT
-,-,14,TRBJ1-2,TRBV6-5,CASSFSGTKYGYTF,TGTGCCAGCAGTTTCTCCGGGACCAAATATGGCTACACCTTC
-,TRBD1,15,TRBJ2-5,TRBV12-5,CASGVGQIIQETQYF,TGTGCTAGTGGGGTGGGACAGATAATCCAAGAGACCCAGTACTTC
-,-,14,TRBJ2-7,TRBV3-1/TRBV3-2,CASSQDGDGYEQYF,TGTGCCAGCAGCCAAGATGGGGACGGCTACGAGCAGTACTTC
-,TRBD1,15,TRBJ2-3,TRBV4-2,CASSDDRGGADTQYF,TGTGCCAGCAGTGACGACAGGGGGGGGGCAGATACGCAGTATTTT
-,-,14,TRBJ2-6,TRBV28,CASNDRTGANVLTF,TGTGCCAGCAATGACAGGACTGGGGCCAACGTCCTGACTTTC
-,-,14,TRBJ1-2,TRBV5-1,CASSPREGSNGYTF,TGCGCCAGCAGCCCCAGGGAGGGGAGCAATGGCTACACCTTC
once,-,13,TRBJ2-7,TRBV9,CASSTRSGYEQYF,TGTGCCAGCAGCACTAGGAGCGGATACGAGCAGTACTTC
once,-,19,TRBJ2-6,TRBV5-1,CASSRPDRRVDSGANVLTF,TGCGCCAGCAGCCGACCCGACAGGCGAGTCGACTCTGGGGCCAACGTCCTGACTTTC
-,-,15,TRBJ2-2,TRBV2,CASSDGAANTGELFF,TGTGCCAGCAGTGATGGGGCAGCGAACACCGGGGAGCTGTTTTTT
-,TRBD2,13,TRBJ2-1,TRBV19,CASSVPGLADQFF,TGTGCCAGTAGTGTTCCGGGACTAGCGGACCAGTTCTTC
once,TRBD1,15,TRBJ1-3,TRBV9,CASSDDRGSGNTIYF,TGTGCCAGCAGCGACGACAGGGGGTCTGGAAACACCATATATTTT
few,-,12,TRBJ1-5,TRBV28,CASSLQSQPQHF,TGTGCCAGCAGTTTGCAGTCCCAGCCCCAGCATTTT
few,-,17,TRBJ2-1,TRBV5-1,CASSSNPSGIRQDEQFF,TGCGCCAGCAGCTCAAATCCTTCAGGGATTCGTCAGGATGAGCAGTTCTTC
-,-,15,TRBJ1-2,TRBV9,CASSVEGRSSYGYTF,TGTGCCAGCAGCGTAGAGGGGAGGTCTAGCTATGGCTACACCTTC